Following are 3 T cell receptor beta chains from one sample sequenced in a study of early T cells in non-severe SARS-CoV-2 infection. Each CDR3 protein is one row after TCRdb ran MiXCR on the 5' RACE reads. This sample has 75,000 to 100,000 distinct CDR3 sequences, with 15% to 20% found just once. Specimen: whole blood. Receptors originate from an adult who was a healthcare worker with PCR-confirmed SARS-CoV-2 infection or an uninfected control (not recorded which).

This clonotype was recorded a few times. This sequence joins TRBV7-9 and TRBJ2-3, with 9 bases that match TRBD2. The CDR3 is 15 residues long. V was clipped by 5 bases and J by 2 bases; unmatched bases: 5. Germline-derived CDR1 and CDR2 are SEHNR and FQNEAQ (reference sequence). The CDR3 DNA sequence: TGTGCCAGCAGCCGGACTAGCGTAGACACAGATACGCAGTATTTT. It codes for CASSRTSVDTDTQYF.

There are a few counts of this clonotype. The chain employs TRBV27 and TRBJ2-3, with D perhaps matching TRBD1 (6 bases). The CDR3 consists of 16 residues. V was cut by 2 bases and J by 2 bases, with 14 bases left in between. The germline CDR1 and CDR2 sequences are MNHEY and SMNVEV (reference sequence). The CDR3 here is CASSLTPGTYTDTQYF. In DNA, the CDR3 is TGTGCCAGCAGTTTAACGCCCGGGACATACACAGATACGCAGTATTTT.

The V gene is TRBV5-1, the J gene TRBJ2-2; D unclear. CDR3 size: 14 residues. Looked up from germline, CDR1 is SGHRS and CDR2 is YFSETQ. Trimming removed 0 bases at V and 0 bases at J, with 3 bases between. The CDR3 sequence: CASSLDSNTGELFF. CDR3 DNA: TGCGCCAGCAGCTTGGACTCGAACACCGGGGAGCTGTTTTTT.